These 10 T cell receptor beta chains were all obtained from the same sample, sequenced in a study of CXCR3-negative and CXCR3-positive naive CD8 T cells. Study observations and caveats: CXCR3-positive naive cells carried more hydrophobic TRB CDR3s than CXCR3-negative naive cells did.

UMI-labeled TRB cDNA libraries were prepared by 5' RACE. After re-calling the 5' RACE reads, TCRdb lists one entry per CDR3 protein, DNA absent. In total, the table holds some 130,000 distinct CDR3 sequences. These receptors' targets are unknown. Sequenced: naive CXCR3+ CD8+ T cells from blood. Stated subset: CD45RO-CCR7+CD27+CD95- naive CD8+ T cells expressing CXCR3 (TNR3+). Receptor source: a human donor in good health. Some clones in this sample may be carry-over from other donors' samples.

This sequence joins TRBV15 and TRBJ1-5; TCRdb's D gene call, TRBD1, goes unchecked for lack of DNA. The CDR3 spans 15 residues. Per germline, CDR1 LNHNV and CDR2 YYDKDF (reference sequence). The CDR3: CATSKGDPSNQPQHF.

CDR3 amino acids: CASSQYGRGTYEQYF. The chain couples TRBV4-1 to TRBJ2-7; the D call from TCRdb, TRBD1, cannot be confirmed without DNA. This CDR3 is 15 amino acids long. CDR1 is MGHRA, CDR2 YSYEKL, per germline.

The rearrangement uses TRBV6-6 and TRBJ1-1. The germline CDR1 and CDR2 sequences are MNHNY and SVGAGI (reference sequence). The CDR3 is made up of 13 amino acids. The CDR3 reads CASSYDEGGEAFF.

This sequence joins TRBV13 and TRBJ2-7. The CDR3 spans 12 residues. CDR1 and CDR2 from the germline V gene are PRHDT and FYEKMQ (reference sequence). CDR3 loop: CASSSGSYEQYF.

The CDR3: CASSDWGPAGLTQYF. This chain joins TRBV10-1 and TRBJ2-3; without DNA, the TCRdb call of TRBD2 cannot be checked. The CDR3 covers 15 residues. Germline CDR1 reads WNHNN; CDR2 reads SYGVQD (reference sequence).

The J gene is TRBJ2-1, the V gene TRBV2; TCRdb's D call of TRBD2 is untestable without DNA. CDR3 length: 16 amino acids. CDR1 and CDR2 from the germline V gene are SNHLY and FYNNEI. CDR3 region: CASSDGTSGIYNEQFF.

The chain uses TRBV29-1 and TRBJ1-1; TCRdb outputs TRBD1, but without DNA this stays unchecked. The CDR3 is 13 amino acids. CDR1 and CDR2 from the germline V gene are SQVTM and ANQGSEA. CDR3 loop: CSVTGGWNTEAFF.

The rearrangement uses TRBV20-1 and TRBJ1-2; TCRdb calls TRBD1, which cannot be checked without DNA. The CDR3 is made up of 15 amino acids. Germline assignment: CDR1 DFQATT and CDR2 SNEGSKA (reference sequence). CDR3 sequence reads: CSARAKLAPNYGYTF.

The CDR3 is CASSFRTSGEVETQYF. The V call is TRBV4-1, the J call TRBJ2-5; the D call from TCRdb, TRBD2, cannot be confirmed without DNA. Germline values: CDR1 MGHRA, CDR2 YSYEKL. The CDR3 spans 16 residues.

The V call is TRBV30, the J call TRBJ1-2. This CDR3 contains 13 residues. Germline CDR1 and CDR2: GTSNPN and SVGIG (reference sequence). This CDR3 is CAWSVWGDYGYTF.